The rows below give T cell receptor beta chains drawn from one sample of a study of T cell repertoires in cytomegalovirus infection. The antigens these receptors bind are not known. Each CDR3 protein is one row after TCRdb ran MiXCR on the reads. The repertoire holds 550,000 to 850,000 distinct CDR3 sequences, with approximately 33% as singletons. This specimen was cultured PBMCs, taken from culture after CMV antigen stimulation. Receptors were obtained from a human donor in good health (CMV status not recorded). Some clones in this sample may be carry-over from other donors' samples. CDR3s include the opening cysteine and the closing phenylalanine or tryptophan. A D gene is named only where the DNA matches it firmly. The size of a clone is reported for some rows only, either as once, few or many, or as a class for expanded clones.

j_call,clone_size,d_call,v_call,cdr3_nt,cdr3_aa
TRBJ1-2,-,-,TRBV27,TGTGCCAGCCGTACACTAGGGGCAGACTATGGCTACACCTTC,CASRTLGADYGYTF
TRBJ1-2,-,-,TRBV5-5,TGTGCCAGCATCGGAAAAGGGCATGGCTACACCTTC,CASIGKGHGYTF
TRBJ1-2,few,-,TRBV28,TGTGCCAGCAGTTTGGGCGCCGAGGTCTATGGCTACACCTTC,CASSLGAEVYGYTF
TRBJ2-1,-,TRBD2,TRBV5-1,TGCGCCAGCAGCTTGCGTCCACGCGGGAGGGCCTACAATGAGCAGTTCTTC,CASSLRPRGRAYNEQFF
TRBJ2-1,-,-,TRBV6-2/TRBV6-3,TGTGCCAGCAGTTACCAAAAGGGGGGGTCATGGAAAAATGAGCAGTTCTTC,CASSYQKGGSWKNEQFF
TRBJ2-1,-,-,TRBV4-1,TGCGCCAGCAGCCAACGGAGGGCAGGGGTGGGTTACAATGAGCAGTTCTTC,CASSQRRAGVGYNEQFF
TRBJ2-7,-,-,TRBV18,TGTGCCAGCTCACGAGCAGACGGTTTCTCCTACGAGCAGTACTTC,CASSRADGFSYEQYF
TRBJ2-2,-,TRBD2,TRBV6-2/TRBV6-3,TGTGCCAGCAGTTACGGGAGCGGGAGAGCGGTCGGGGAGCTGTTTTTT,CASSYGSGRAVGELFF
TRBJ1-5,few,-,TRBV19,TGTGCCAGTAGTACAGGAGATTATAGCAATCAGCCCCAGCATTTT,CASSTGDYSNQPQHF
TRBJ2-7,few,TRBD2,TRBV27,TGTGCCAGCAGTACGGGACTAGCGGGGAGGGTCTACGAGCAGTACTTC,CASSTGLAGRVYEQYF
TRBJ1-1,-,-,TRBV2,TGTGCCAGCAGGAGGTCAACTGAAGCTTTCTTT,CASRRSTEAFF
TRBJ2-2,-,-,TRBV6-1,TGTGCCAGCCGTGAGTCCGGCACCGGGGAGCTGTTTTTT,CASRESGTGELFF
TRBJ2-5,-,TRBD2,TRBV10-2,TGCGCCAGCAGTGAGGGCGGGAGGATGAGTCGGGAGACCCAGTACTTC,CASSEGGRMSRETQYF
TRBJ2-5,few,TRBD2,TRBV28,TGTGCCAGCAGTTCCCTAGCGGGAGTGCGGGAGACCCAGTACTTC,CASSSLAGVRETQYF
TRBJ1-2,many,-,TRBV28,TGTGCCAGCAGTCTCATAACAGGGTCAGGTGGCTACACCTTC,CASSLITGSGGYTF
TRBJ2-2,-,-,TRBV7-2,TGTGCCAGCAGCCCAAGTTTTTACGGGGAGCTGTTTTTT,CASSPSFYGELFF
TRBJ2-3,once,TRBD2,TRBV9,TGTGCCAGCAGCGGAGCGGGAGGTAGAGGGGCCACAGATACGCAGTATTTT,CASSGAGGRGATDTQYF
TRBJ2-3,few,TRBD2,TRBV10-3,TGTGCCATCAGTGCGGGGGGACCTAGCACAGATACGCAGTATTTT,CAISAGGPSTDTQYF